The 3 T cell receptor beta chains presented below share a single source sample, sequenced in a study of blood T cell repertoires in COVID-19. Sequenced by immunoSEQ multiplex PCR; TCRdb stores in-frame clones only, minus some. The repertoire holds more than 95,000 clones, about 77% seen once, with 25% in the top ten. Source material: peripheral blood. The receptors originated from a human donor in a cohort sampled during active COVID-19.

V is TRBV21-1 and J is TRBJ2-3; the table's TRBD1 call for D was not verified on the DNA. TRBV21-1 is a pseudogene. The CDR3 runs to 18 residues. For the CDR3, the DNA is TGTGCCAGCAGCAATTTTTTAGGCAGGGAAAGAAGCACAGATACGCAGTATTTT. Residues: CASSNFLGRERSTDTQYF.

V usage is TRBV7-9 and J usage is TRBJ2-4, with TRBD2 as a possible D gene (5 bases). The germline gives CDR1 SEHNR, CDR2 FQNEAQ (reference sequence). V lost 1 base to trimming and J lost 0 bases, with 10 bases between them. The CDR3 is 16 amino acids. The DNA of the CDR3 is TGTGCCAGCAGCTTAGAGGAAGGACTAGCCAAAAACATTCAGTACTTC. Translated, it gives CASSLEEGLAKNIQYF.

V gene TRBV3-1 (or the pseudogene TRBV3-2) combines with J gene TRBJ1-2; maybe TRBD1 (6 bases). Per germline, CDR1 LGHDT and CDR2 YNNKEL (reference sequence). V gave up 2 bases and J gave up 8 bases, with 9 bases separating them. This CDR3 contains 12 residues. CDR3 nucleotide sequence: TGTGCCAGCAGCCAAACTAGGGGGGGCTACACCTTC. This sequence encodes CASSQTRGGYTF.